The 30 T cell receptor beta chains given below trace back to one sample, sequenced in a study of T-cell memory formation after mild COVID-19. TCRdb analysed the 5' RACE reads with MiXCR anew, one entry per CDR3 protein. The top ten hold roughly 8.4% of the sample, which has about 440,000 distinct CDR3 sequences, approximately 20% seen once. The sample comprised PBMCs or a T cell subset sorted from them (not recorded which). Every receptor here comes from an adult woman who had mild COVID-19 (a few samples of this study predate the infection). Cell type and time point are not known.

The chain links TRBV19 to TRBJ2-1, with TRBD2 identical over 9 bases. The CDR3 is 15 amino acids. Germline V gene data show CDR1 as LNHDA and CDR2 as SQIVND (reference sequence). Trimming cost V 5 bases and J 8 bases; bases outside gene matches: 10. In DNA form, the CDR3 reads TGTGCCAGTAGTCGTCTAGCGGGGTGGAGCGATGAGCAGTTCTTC. Its translation is CASSRLAGWSDEQFF.

This clonotype was found a few times. The chain couples TRBV29-1 to TRBJ1-5; no reliable D call. With 6 bases removed from V and 1 base from J, the gap between germline ends came to 7 bases. Germline CDR1 is SQVTM and CDR2 is ANQGSEA. There are 12 residues in the CDR3. The CDR3, as DNA: TGCAGCGTGGGAGACAGCAATCAGCCCCAGCATTTT. Its translation is CSVGDSNQPQHF. Based on the CDR3 plus reference TRBV29-1 and TRBJ1-5, the full variable domain is SAVISQKPSRDICQRGTSLTIQCQVDSQVTMMFWYRQQPGQSLTLIATANQGSEATYESGFVIDKFPISRPNLTFSTLTVSNMSPEDSSIYLCSVGDSNQPQHFGDGTRLSIL.

The table lists this clonotype with many counts. The rearrangement links TRBV12-3 or TRBV12-4 to TRBJ1-2; D unresolved. The CDR3 consists of 14 residues. V dropped 7 bases and J dropped 4 bases, with 16 bases sitting between them. CDR3 sequence reads: CASTAGSFPYGYTF. CDR3 DNA: TGTGCCAGCACCGCCGGCTCTTTCCCCTATGGCTACACCTTC.

V and J are TRBV24-1 and TRBJ2-7; TRBD1 might be the D (6 bases). V gave up 5 bases and J gave up 1 base, with 8 bases separating them. The CDR3 is made up of 13 amino acids. CDR1 and CDR2 (germline): KGHDR, SFDVKD. CDR3: CATSGRGSYEQYF. The CDR3 DNA reads TGTGCCACCAGTGGAAGGGGGTCCTACGAGCAGTACTTC.

Only a few counts were recorded for this clonotype. J is TRBJ2-2 and V is TRBV2, with D perhaps assigned TRBD1 or TRBD2 (7 bases each). This CDR3 is built from 16 residues. The V and J ends lost 3 bases and 3 bases respectively, with 14 bases between them. Germline V lookup: CDR1 SNHLY, CDR2 FYNNEI. The DNA of the CDR3 is TGTGCCAGCAGTGACCCCAGGGGGGGATACACCGGGGAGCTGTTTTTT. Translation: CASSDPRGGYTGELFF.

The chain combines TRBV18 with TRBJ2-7; D is possibly TRBD1 (6 bases). CDR3 size: 14 residues. Germline CDR1 reads KGHSH; CDR2 reads LQKENI. V was pared by 6 bases and J by 5 bases, with 17 bases between. CDR3 in amino acids: CASSQIHRDHEQYF. The CDR3 DNA reads as TGTGCCAGCTCGCAGATACACAGGGACCACGAGCAGTACTTC. Based on the CDR3 plus reference TRBV18 and TRBJ2-7, the full variable domain is NAGVMQNPRHLVRRRGQEARLRCSPMKGHSHVYWYRQLPEEGLKFMVYLQKENIIDESGMPKERFSAEFPKEGPSILRIQQVVRGDSAAYFCASSQIHRDHEQYFGPGTRLTVT.

The V call is TRBV20-1, the J call TRBJ1-1; D gene uncertain. Germline V CDR1 and CDR2: DFQATT, SNEGSKA (reference sequence). The CDR3 sequence is 15 residues long. The V and J ends lost 0 bases and 3 bases respectively, with 14 bases between them. Here the CDR3 DNA reads TGCAGTGCTAGAGATCGTTCGAAAATCTACACTGAAGCTTTCTTT. As protein: CSARDRSKIYTEAFF.

This clonotype was recorded a few times. The CDR3 spells CASSYSDAETQYF. The CDR3 nucleotides are TGTGCCAGCAGTTACTCGGATGCAGAGACCCAGTACTTC. The chain employs TRBV6-2 or TRBV6-3 and TRBJ2-5; D gene ambiguous. Germline loops: CDR1 MNHEY, CDR2 SVGEGT. The CDR3 is 13 amino acids. Trimming removed 0 bases from V and 4 bases from J, with 6 bases in between.

The sample holds a few counts of this clonotype. The J gene is TRBJ2-1, the V gene TRBV3-1, with TRBD1 matching over 11 bases. The germline CDR1 and CDR2 sequences are LGHDT and YNNKEL (reference sequence). This CDR3 has 14 amino acids. V dropped 4 bases and J dropped 8; count of bases not matched to a gene: 4. The CDR3 coding sequence is TGTGCCAGCAGCCGGACAGGGGGCAGCGATGAGCAGTTCTTC. This codes for CASSRTGGSDEQFF.

V gene TRBV6-2 or TRBV6-3 combines with J gene TRBJ2-7; D remains unclear. V was cut by 0 bases and J by 3 bases, with 9 bases left in between. CDR1 MNHEY and CDR2 SVGEGT come from the germline V gene. The CDR3 covers 14 residues. CDR3 sequence (DNA): TGTGCCAGCAGTTACTCGCCCGGATACTACGAGCAGTACTTC. Encoded protein: CASSYSPGYYEQYF.

The sample holds one count of this clonotype. This chain joins TRBV12-3 or TRBV12-4 and TRBJ1-5, with 8 bases lining up with TRBD1. Trimming took 8 bases from V and 3 from J; bases not matched to a gene: 9. This CDR3 is 15 amino acids long. The CDR3 here is CASSPDRGANQPQHF. The CDR3 nucleotides are TGTGCCAGCTCTCCAGACAGGGGTGCCAATCAGCCCCAGCATTTT.

This clonotype was seen only a few times. Here the CDR3 reads CASSLVAGGANEQFF. CDR3 DNA sequence: TGCGCCAGCAGCTTGGTAGCGGGGGGGGCTAATGAGCAGTTCTTC. V usage is TRBV5-1 and J usage is TRBJ2-1; TRBD2 matches 11 bases. The junction had 3 bases not matched to a gene; V was cut back by 0 bases and J by 7 bases. Germline V gene lookup returns CDR1 SGHRS and CDR2 YFSETQ. The CDR3 is made up of 15 amino acids.

The rearrangement joins TRBV12-3 or TRBV12-4 to TRBJ2-2; D unclear. V was trimmed by 7 bases and J by 6 bases, leaving 6 bases between them. CDR3 length: 11 amino acids. The CDR3 DNA reads as TGTGCCAGCACCAAACCCGGGGAGCTGTTTTTT. Translation: CASTKPGELFF.

The chain employs TRBV18 and TRBJ1-6; 8 bases align to TRBD1. The V segment lost 4 bases and the J segment 9 bases; nucleotides outside the gene matches: 8. Germline values: CDR1 KGHSH, CDR2 LQKENI. The CDR3 is 15 residues long. In DNA, the CDR3 is TGTGCCAGCTCACGGACAGGGTTGACCGGTTCACCCCTCCACTTT. Protein: CASSRTGLTGSPLHF. The variable domain in full, completed from reference TRBV18 and TRBJ1-6, reads NAGVMQNPRHLVRRRGQEARLRCSPMKGHSHVYWYRQLPEEGLKFMVYLQKENIIDESGMPKERFSAEFPKEGPSILRIQQVVRGDSAAYFCASSRTGLTGSPLHFGNGTRLTVT.

V and J are TRBV7-2 and TRBJ1-1; 8 nucleotides agree with TRBD1. The V segment lost 5 bases and the J segment 1 base; nucleotides outside the gene matches: 3. The CDR3 is made up of 14 amino acids. Looked up from germline, CDR1 is SGHTA and CDR2 is FQGNSA. For the CDR3, the DNA is TGTGCCAGCAGCGGAGACAGGGGGAACACTGAAGCTTTCTTT. Translated: CASSGDRGNTEAFF.

The V call is TRBV15, the J call TRBJ2-7, with D perhaps matching TRBD1 (6 bases). Per the germline V gene, CDR1 is LNHNV and CDR2 is YYDKDF (reference sequence). The CDR3 sequence is 15 residues long. V was clipped by 0 bases and J by 0 bases, with 9 bases between them. The CDR3 sequence: CATSRDRGGSYEQYF. The CDR3 bases are TGTGCCACCAGCAGAGATCGAGGGGGCTCCTACGAGCAGTACTTC.

With respect to this clonotype: An end of the junction differs from the germline gene, which may be a read error. This sequence joins TRBV5-1 and TRBJ2-3, with 13 nucleotides matching TRBD2. The CDR3 extends over 16 amino acids. Germline lookup yields CDR1 SGHRS and CDR2 YFSETQ. Written as DNA, the CDR3 is TGCGCCAGCGGCTTACCGGGACTAGCGGGGTTGGATACGCAGTATTTT. Its translation is CASGLPGLAGLDTQYF.

In its sample, this clonotype was seen a few times. J is TRBJ2-1 and V is TRBV7-6; 11 bases line up with TRBD2. The ends lost 1 base at V and 4 bases at J; junction bases unmatched: 6. Germline CDR1 reads SGHVS; CDR2 reads FNYEAQ. CDR3 length: 17 residues. CDR3 DNA sequence: TGTGCCAGCAGCTTAGATCATAGCGGGGGGGCATACAATGAGCAGTTCTTC. Protein: CASSLDHSGGAYNEQFF.

A few counts support this clonotype. This chain links TRBV18 with TRBJ1-4; D is unclear. The CDR3 is 13 amino acids. Germline CDR1 and CDR2: KGHSH and LQKENI. The V end lost 2 bases, the J end lost 14 bases, and 15 bases lay between the germline ends. CDR3 in DNA: TGTGCCAGCTCACCAAGGGAGGAAGGCCCTCTGTTTTTT. The encoded protein is CASSPREEGPLFF.

The V and J genes are TRBV3-1 and TRBJ2-3; 13 nucleotides align to TRBD2. Germline values: CDR1 LGHDT, CDR2 YNNKEL (reference sequence). The V gene end was trimmed by 4 bases and the J gene end by 4 bases; junction bases not matched to a gene: 5. This CDR3 region has 16 residues. The CDR3 here is CASSLGTSGMADTQYF. Here the CDR3 DNA reads TGTGCCAGCAGCCTCGGGACTAGCGGGATGGCAGATACGCAGTATTTT.

This clonotype was seen only a few times. The chain joins TRBV20-1 to TRBJ2-4, with D tentatively TRBD1 (6 bases). V was trimmed by 0 bases and J by 1 base, leaving 7 bases between them. The CDR3 extends over 14 amino acids. Germline values: CDR1 DFQATT, CDR2 SNEGSKA (reference sequence). CDR3 bases: TGCAGTGCTAGAGATACAGGGGCCAAAAACATTCAGTACTTC. Protein: CSARDTGAKNIQYF.

This clonotype turned up a few times. The CDR3 protein is CASSPGQGFPEQFF. In DNA, the CDR3 is TGTGCCAGCTCACCGGGACAGGGGTTCCCTGAGCAGTTCTTC. V and J are TRBV18 and TRBJ2-1; 10 bases agree with TRBD1. The germline gives CDR1 KGHSH, CDR2 LQKENI. This CDR3 has 14 residues. Trimming removed 3 bases from V and 9 bases from J; junction bases left unmatched: 5.

This clonotype was detected a few times. V and J are TRBV5-1 and TRBJ2-7; D is perhaps TRBD1 (6 bases). Germline V gives CDR1 SGHRS, CDR2 YFSETQ. V was clipped by 4 bases and J by 3 bases, with 20 bases between them. The CDR3 runs to 16 residues. CDR3 DNA sequence: TGCGCCAGCAGCCCACAGGGCGCCGGTTCCCTCTACGAGCAGTACTTC. It yields the protein CASSPQGAGSLYEQYF. The full variable domain, its missing parts supplied by reference TRBV5-1 and TRBJ2-7, is KAGVTQTPRYLIKTRGQQVTLSCSPISGHRSVSWYQQTPGQGLQFLFEYFSETQRNKGNFPGRFSGRQFSNSRSEMNVSTLELGDSALYLCASSPQGAGSLYEQYFGPGTRLTVT.

This clonotype was observed a handful of times. The chain combines TRBV30 with TRBJ1-6, with unresolved D. V was cut by 0 bases and J by 7 bases, with 7 bases left in between. This CDR3 region has 13 residues. CDR1 is GTSNPN and CDR2 is SVGIG in the germline V gene (reference sequence). Written as DNA, the CDR3 is TGTGCCTGGAGTGTAAGAGAGAATTCACCCCTCCACTTT. Protein: CAWSVRENSPLHF.

This clonotype showed up just a few times. This chain joins TRBV20-1 and TRBJ2-4, with 12 bases identical to TRBD2. The CDR3 runs to 17 residues. Looked up from germline, CDR1 is DFQATT and CDR2 is SNEGSKA (reference sequence). With V trimmed by 2 bases and J by 0 bases, 5 bases remained unmatched. Here the CDR3 DNA reads TGCAGTGCTAGACTAGCGGGGGGGTCGGTAGCCAAAAACATTCAGTACTTC. Translated, it gives CSARLAGGSVAKNIQYF.

The CDR3 loop reads CSVRDRGPQSYTF. CDR3 DNA sequence: TGCAGCGTTCGGGACAGGGGGCCTCAGAGCTACACCTTC. This sequence joins TRBV29-1 and TRBJ1-2; 12 bases are shared with TRBD1. This CDR3 contains 13 residues. Germline loops: CDR1 SQVTM, CDR2 ANQGSEA. Losses at the gene ends were 5 bases for V and 9 bases for J; bases not matched to a gene: 7.

The J gene is TRBJ2-2, the V gene TRBV12-3 or TRBV12-4, with TRBD2 matching 12 bases. V lost 5 bases, J lost 10 bases, and 14 bases stayed unmatched. The CDR3 sequence is 17 residues long. CDR3 sequence: CASSAVRLAGVVEELFF. The DNA for the CDR3 is TGTGCCAGCAGTGCAGTCAGACTAGCGGGAGTCGTGGAGGAGCTGTTTTTT.

This clonotype was seen a few times. V usage is TRBV4-2 and J usage is TRBJ2-1, with 10 positions matching TRBD2. This CDR3 is built from 18 residues. The V gene end was trimmed by 0 bases and the J gene end by 5 bases; junction bases not matched to a gene: 10. Germline values: CDR1 LGHNA, CDR2 YNFKEQ. CDR3 in amino acids: CASSQEPSGRSWDNEQFF. The CDR3 nucleotides read TGTGCCAGCAGCCAAGAACCTAGCGGGAGATCGTGGGACAATGAGCAGTTCTTC.

The rearrangement uses TRBV9 and TRBJ2-3; D is perhaps TRBD1 (5 bases). Trimming took off 0 bases at V and 0 bases at J, with 8 bases between the two ends. CDR3 size: 15 residues. CDR1 SGDLS and CDR2 YYNGEE come from the germline V gene. This CDR3 reads CASSVEGRSTDTQYF. The CDR3 region has the DNA TGTGCCAGCAGCGTAGAGGGGCGCAGCACAGATACGCAGTATTTT.

This clonotype came up a few times. The rearrangement joins TRBV20-1 to TRBJ1-2; 7 bases line up with TRBD1. The CDR3 runs to 13 residues. Germline CDR1 is DFQATT and CDR2 is SNEGSKA (reference sequence). J gave up 2 bases and V 6 bases, and 6 bases lay outside the gene matches. In DNA form, the CDR3 reads TGCAGTGCCGACCCGACAGGGAACTATGGCTACACCTTC. Translation: CSADPTGNYGYTF.